This TCR beta chain derives from a study of molecular identifiers for immune sequencing clone quantification. TCRdb re-called the PCR reads through MiXCR, storing one row per CDR3 protein. The data hold approximately 670,000 distinct CDR3 sequences, with about 20% observed a single time. This TCR was recovered from a human donor in good health. Some libraries in this study had Jurkat cell RNA spiked in. Sequenced input: naive CD8+ T cells from blood, with Jurkat cell RNA spiked in. The subset is: FACS-sorted CD8+CD4-CCR7+CD45RA+ naive T cells.

CDR3 bases: TGTGCCAGCAGCCCATCAGGGGCTCCCGGAAACACCATATATTTT. Protein sequence: CASSPSGAPGNTIYF. The chain couples TRBV4-2 to TRBJ1-3; the D gene is possibly TRBD1 (6 bases). Germline CDR1 and CDR2: LGHNA and YNFKEQ. This CDR3 has 15 amino acids. Between the trimmed V and J ends, which lost 4 bases and 4 bases, there was a span of 14 bases.